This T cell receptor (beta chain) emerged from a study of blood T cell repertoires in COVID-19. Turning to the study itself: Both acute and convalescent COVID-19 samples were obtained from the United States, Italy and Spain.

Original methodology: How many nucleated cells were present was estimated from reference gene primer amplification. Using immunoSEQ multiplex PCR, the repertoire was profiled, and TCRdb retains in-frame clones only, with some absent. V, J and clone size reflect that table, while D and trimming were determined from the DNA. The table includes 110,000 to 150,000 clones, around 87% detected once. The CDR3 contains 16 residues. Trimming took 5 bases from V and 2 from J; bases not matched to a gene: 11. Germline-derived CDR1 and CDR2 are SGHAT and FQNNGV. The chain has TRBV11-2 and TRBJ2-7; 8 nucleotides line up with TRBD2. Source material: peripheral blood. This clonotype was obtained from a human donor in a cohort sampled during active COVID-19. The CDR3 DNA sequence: TGTGCCAGCAGCCCCACTGGGCTAGCGGGTGCCTACGAGCAGTACTTC. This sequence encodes CASSPTGLAGAYEQYF. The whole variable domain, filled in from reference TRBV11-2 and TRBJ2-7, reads EAGVAQSPRYKIIEKRQSVAFWCNPISGHATLYWYQQILGQGPKLLIQFQNNGVVDDSQLPKDRFSAERLKGVDSTLKIQPAKLEDSAVYLCASSPTGLAGAYEQYFGPGTRLTVT.